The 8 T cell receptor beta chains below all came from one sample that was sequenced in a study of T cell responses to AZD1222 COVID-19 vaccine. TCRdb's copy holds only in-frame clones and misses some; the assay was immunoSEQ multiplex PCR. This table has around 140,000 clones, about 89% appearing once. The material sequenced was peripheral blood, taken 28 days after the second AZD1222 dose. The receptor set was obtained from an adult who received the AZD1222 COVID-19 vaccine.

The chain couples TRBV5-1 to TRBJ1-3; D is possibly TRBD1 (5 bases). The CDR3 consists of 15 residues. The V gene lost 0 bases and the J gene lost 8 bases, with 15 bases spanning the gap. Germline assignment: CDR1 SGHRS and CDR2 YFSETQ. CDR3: CASSLDVRAWDTIYF. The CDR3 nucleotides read TGCGCCAGCAGCTTGGACGTCAGGGCTTGGGACACCATATATTTT.

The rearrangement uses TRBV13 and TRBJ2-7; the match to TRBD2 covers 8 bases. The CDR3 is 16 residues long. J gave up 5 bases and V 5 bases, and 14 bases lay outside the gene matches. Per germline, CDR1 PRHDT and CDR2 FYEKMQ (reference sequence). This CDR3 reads CASSQYSAGVFDEQYF. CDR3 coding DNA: TGTGCCAGCAGCCAGTACTCAGCGGGGGTTTTCGACGAGCAGTACTTC.

CDR3 amino acids: CASSTQTRGRFPTDTQYF. The DNA for the CDR3 is TGTGCCAGTAGTACCCAGACAAGGGGGCGGTTTCCCACAGATACGCAGTATTTT. This chain joins TRBV19 and TRBJ2-3; 7 nucleotides line up with TRBD1. V was pared by 4 bases and J by 2 bases, with 15 bases of the junction left unmatched. The CDR3 totals 18 residues. Germline V gene sequence: CDR1 LNHDA, CDR2 SQIVND (reference sequence).

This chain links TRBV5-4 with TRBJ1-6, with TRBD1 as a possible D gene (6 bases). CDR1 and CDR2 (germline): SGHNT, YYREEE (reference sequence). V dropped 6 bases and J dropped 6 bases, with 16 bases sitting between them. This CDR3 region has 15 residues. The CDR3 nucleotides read TGTGCCAGCACTCCCGGGGGCCCCCTTAATTCACCCCTCCACTTT. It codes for CASTPGGPLNSPLHF.

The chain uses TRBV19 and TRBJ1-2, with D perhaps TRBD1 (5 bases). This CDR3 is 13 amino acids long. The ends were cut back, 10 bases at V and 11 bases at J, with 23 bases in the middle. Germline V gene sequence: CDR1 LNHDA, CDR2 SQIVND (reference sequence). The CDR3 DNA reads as TGTGCCACCCTGGAGGGCCTGGGGGTAGGGTACACCTTC. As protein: CATLEGLGVGYTF.

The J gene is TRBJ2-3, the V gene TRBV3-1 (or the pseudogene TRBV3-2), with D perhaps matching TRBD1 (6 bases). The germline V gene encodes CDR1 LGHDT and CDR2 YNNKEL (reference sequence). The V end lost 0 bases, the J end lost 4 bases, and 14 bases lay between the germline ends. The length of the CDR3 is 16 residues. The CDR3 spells CASSQDYGTRADTQYF. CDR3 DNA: TGTGCCAGCAGCCAAGACTACGGGACAAGGGCAGATACGCAGTATTTT.

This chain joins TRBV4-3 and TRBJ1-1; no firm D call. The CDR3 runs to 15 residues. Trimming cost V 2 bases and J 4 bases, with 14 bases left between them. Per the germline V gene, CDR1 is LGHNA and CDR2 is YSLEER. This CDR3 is CASSQIKWGSTEAFF. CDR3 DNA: TGCGCCAGCAGCCAAATCAAATGGGGAAGCACTGAAGCTTTCTTT.

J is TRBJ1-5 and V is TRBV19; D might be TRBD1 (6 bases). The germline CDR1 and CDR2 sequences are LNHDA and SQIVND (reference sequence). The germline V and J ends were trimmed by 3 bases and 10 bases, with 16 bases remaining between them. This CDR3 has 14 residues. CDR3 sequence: CASSMGGPNGPQHF. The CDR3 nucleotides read TGTGCCAGTAGTATGGGGGGCCCCAATGGTCCCCAGCATTTT. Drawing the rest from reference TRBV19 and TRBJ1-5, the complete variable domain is DGGITQSPKYLFRKEGQNVTLSCEQNLNHDAMYWYRQDPGQGLRLIYYSQIVNDFQKGDIAEGYSVSREKKESFPLTVTSAQKNPTAFYLCASSMGGPNGPQHFGDGTRLSIL.